This T cell receptor beta chain was profiled in a study of blood T cell repertoires in COVID-19. Study-wide background: Samples taken during acute and convalescent COVID-19 were collected in the United States, Italy and Spain. In each case, the material was cDNA or gDNA derived from T cells, B-cell-depleted T cells, or PBMCs.

Original methodology: Amplified reference gene primers provided the basis for estimating nucleated cell counts. Using immunoSEQ multiplex PCR, the repertoire was profiled, and TCRdb retains in-frame clones only, with some absent. V and J calls and clone size follow that table, whereas D and trimming were derived from the DNA. The table has 70,000 to 95,000 clones, 85% to 90% seen once; the top ten hold roughly 7.4%. Germline CDR1 reads MNHEY; CDR2 reads SVGAGI. The CDR3 is 14 amino acids. Losses at the gene ends were 2 bases for V and 2 bases for J; bases not matched to a gene: 3. This sequence originates from a woman between 65 and 79 years old with acute or convalescent COVID-19. The J gene is TRBJ2-7, the V gene TRBV6-5; 7 positions match TRBD1. Specimen: peripheral blood. The CDR3 loop reads CASSYGDRTYEQYF. In DNA form, the CDR3 reads TGTGCCAGCAGTTACGGGGACAGAACCTACGAGCAGTACTTC.